This T cell receptor beta chain was identified during a study of human T cells and chemical hapten exposure. In the study overall: Each patient's scalp received weekly diphenylcyclopropenone throughout the roughly 24-week study. Each patch test put 0.01% DPC on the upper back, and results were read at 6 days.

This sample's time point: patch test 1, 2 weeks after DPC sensitization. Treatment of the sample: therapeutic diphenylcyclopropenone sensitization with weekly scalp DPC. Every donor had alopecia and was 18 to 70 years old; all were suitable for DPC. MiXCR, run by TCRdb on the RACE reads, gives a single entry per CDR3 protein. The sample carries tens of thousands of distinct CDR3 sequences, around 10% recorded once. Broader study findings: The study found that DPC sensitization did not change TCRs above 1 in 1000 frequency.

Germline CDR1 LGHDT, CDR2 YNNKEL (reference sequence). The CDR3 sequence is 13 residues long. The V and J ends lost 0 bases and 4 bases respectively, with 7 bases between them. This clonotype has just a few counts. Its antigen is not identified. The sample in question was whole blood, obtained in connection with sensitization to the hapten diphenylcyclopropenone (DPC). This chain connects TRBV3-1 to TRBJ2-7; either TRBD1 or TRBD2 may fit D (5 bases each). This receptor was identified in a woman aged 45-60 years with alopecia areata. Some clones in this sample may be carry-over from other donors' samples. CDR3 loop: CASSQDEGYEQYF. The CDR3 DNA is TGTGCCAGCAGCCAAGATGAGGGGTACGAGCAGTACTTC.